One and the same sample provided the 24 T cell receptor beta chains below, sequenced in a study of shared clonotypes between healthy human individuals. This table comes from immunoSEQ multiplex PCR, and its TCRdb copy is limited to in-frame clones, with some not included. The sample consists of some 1.5 million clones, roughly 96% of them appearing once. What was sequenced was naive CD4+ T cells sorted from blood. Subset given: CD45RA+ positively selected. The receptors originated from a man aged 25-40 years in good health.

This chain links TRBV19 with TRBJ1-3; TRBD1 might be the D (5 bases). The CDR3 has 16 residues. Trimming left V 5 bases short and J 3 bases short, with 17 bases between. Germline-derived CDR1 and CDR2 are LNHDA and SQIVND (reference sequence). The CDR3 is CASSLAVGLGGNTIYF. The CDR3 DNA is TGTGCCAGTAGTCTCGCCGTGGGACTGGGTGGAAACACCATATATTTT.

This chain uses TRBV18 with TRBJ1-4; a possible D gene is TRBD1 (6 bases). The CDR3 runs 15 residues. Per the germline V gene, CDR1 is KGHSH and CDR2 is LQKENI. The V end was cut by 3 bases, the J end by 8 bases, with 16 bases between. CDR3 residues: CASSPRQVGREKLFF. In nucleotides, the CDR3 is TGTGCCAGCTCACCCCGACAGGTTGGAAGAGAAAAACTGTTTTTT.

The chain combines TRBV10-3 with TRBJ2-3, with D perhaps matching TRBD2 (5 bases). Trimming stripped 9 bases from V and 3 bases from J, with 13 bases between. This CDR3 comprises 13 residues. From germline, CDR1 is ENHRY and CDR2 SYGVKD. CDR3 DNA: TGTGCCATACAGCTGGGCGGGACAGATACGCAGTATTTT. Encoded protein: CAIQLGGTDTQYF.

This sequence joins TRBV9 and TRBJ2-1; 9 bases are shared with TRBD1. V lost 1 base to trimming and J lost 0 bases; unmatched junction nucleotides: 8. The CDR3 totals 18 residues. Germline V gene lookup returns CDR1 SGDLS and CDR2 YYNGEE. As DNA, the CDR3 is TGTGCCAGCAGCGTAAGCGTCCCGGGACAGGGCTCCTACAATGAGCAGTTCTTC. Translated: CASSVSVPGQGSYNEQFF.

The rearrangement links TRBV23-1 to TRBJ1-5, with a weak D call TRBD1 (6 bases). TRBV23-1 carries the ORF label, with uncertain function. CDR3 size: 15 residues. The CDR3 DNA reads as TGCGCTAGGGTCCCTGGCCAGGGGCGAAATCAGCCCCAGCATTTT. Translating it yields CARVPGQGRNQPQHF.

This chain connects TRBV5-1 to TRBJ2-3; TRBD1 is a possible D gene (5 bases). V lost 1 base and J lost 2, with 14 bases in between. The CDR3 sequence is 16 residues long. Germline loops: CDR1 SGHRS, CDR2 YFSETQ. CDR3 in amino acids: CASSLSIMTATDTQYF. The CDR3 bases are TGCGCCAGCAGCTTGTCCATTATGACAGCCACAGATACGCAGTATTTT.

A single count supports this clone. The V gene is TRBV19, the J gene TRBJ2-7; 7 nucleotides agree with TRBD2. V lost 5 bases, J lost 1 base, and 8 bases stayed unmatched. The length of the CDR3 is 15 residues. CDR1 and CDR2 (germline): LNHDA, SQIVND (reference sequence). CDR3 in DNA: TGTGCCAGTAGTGGGCCGGGCGGGAGATCCTACGAGCAGTACTTC. It specifies CASSGPGGRSYEQYF.

This clone was seen just once. V gene TRBV29-1 combines with J gene TRBJ1-1; 9 nucleotides agree with TRBD1. V shed 7 bases and J 6 bases; nucleotides not matched to a gene: 9. Per germline, CDR1 SQVTM and CDR2 ANQGSEA. The CDR3 has 13 residues. The CDR3 coding sequence is TGCAGCGCCTGGGACAGGGTCGATTCTGAAGCTTTCTTT. Its protein product is CSAWDRVDSEAFF.

The genes are TRBV18 and TRBJ2-2; no clear D gene. The CDR3 length is 14 residues. The V gene's germline CDR1 is KGHSH and CDR2 LQKENI. Trimming shortened V by 2 bases and J by 1 base, and 5 bases separated the two germline ends. CDR3 sequence (DNA): TGTGCCAGCTCACCAAGTGTGAACACCGGGGAGCTGTTTTTT. Its protein is CASSPSVNTGELFF.

This chain joins TRBV10-3 and TRBJ1-2; D is ambiguous. CDR1 is ENHRY, CDR2 SYGVKD, per germline. This CDR3 contains 18 residues. With 3 bases removed from V and 7 bases from J, the gap between germline ends came to 27 bases. This chain's CDR3 is CAISDTIKTTAKRAGYTF. The CDR3 coding sequence is TGTGCCATCAGTGATACTATTAAGACCACCGCTAAGAGGGCTGGCTACACCTTC.

The CDR3 DNA is TGTGCCAGCCCCTTGGACAGGGACGGTGAAAAACTGTTTTTT. This codes for CASPLDRDGEKLFF. The V gene is TRBV21-1, the J gene TRBJ1-4; TRBD1 is the table's D call and was not checked against the DNA. TRBV21-1 is an annotated pseudogene. This CDR3 contains 14 residues.

V usage is TRBV10-1 and J usage is TRBJ2-7, with 7 bases lining up with TRBD2. Trimming took 2 bases from V and 7 from J; bases not matched to a gene: 5. CDR3 length: 13 amino acids. Germline V gene sequence: CDR1 WNHNN, CDR2 SYGVQD (reference sequence). CDR3 loop: CASSEPGGGEQYF. CDR3 bases: TGCGCCAGCAGTGAGCCGGGAGGTGGAGAGCAGTACTTC.

This chain connects TRBV28 to TRBJ2-7, with 10 bases fitting TRBD2. In germline, CDR1 is MDHEN, CDR2 SYDVKM. V dropped 5 bases and J dropped 0; count of bases not matched to a gene: 13. The CDR3 is 18 amino acids. CDR3 sequence reads: CASSGQAKSGRVSYEQYF. CDR3 nucleotides: TGTGCCAGCAGTGGTCAAGCGAAAAGCGGGAGGGTCTCCTACGAGCAGTACTTC.

For this clone: The sample holds other DNA sequences that translate to the same CDR3. The chain uses TRBV27 and TRBJ2-7; TRBD1 matches 7 bases. There are 13 residues in the CDR3. Germline trimming cut 8 bases from V and 1 base from J; bases unmatched to any gene: 5. Germline CDR1 reads MNHEY; CDR2 reads SMNVEV (reference sequence). The CDR3: CASSPTGSYEQYF. CDR3 DNA sequence: TGTGCCAGCTCCCCGACAGGGTCCTACGAGCAGTACTTC.

The chain uses TRBV29-1 and TRBJ2-5, with TRBD2 matching over 12 bases. The CDR3 length is 14 residues. The V gene's germline CDR1 is SQVTM and CDR2 ANQGSEA. The trim removed 4 bases at V and 6 bases at J, leaving 6 bases unmatched. The CDR3 here is CSVGLAGAGKTQYF. The CDR3 nucleotides read TGCAGCGTTGGACTAGCGGGAGCTGGGAAGACCCAGTACTTC.

The V gene is TRBV19, the J gene TRBJ1-5; 7 bases agree with TRBD1. CDR1 is LNHDA, CDR2 SQIVND, per germline (reference sequence). Trimming at V came to 7 bases and at J to 4 bases, leaving 10 bases not matched to a gene. The CDR3 has 15 residues. CDR3 sequence: CASKAPTGLNQPQHF. The CDR3 bases are TGTGCCAGTAAGGCTCCGACAGGGCTGAATCAGCCCCAGCATTTT.

The V call is TRBV5-1, the J call TRBJ2-7; the match to TRBD1 covers 8 bases. CDR1 is SGHRS and CDR2 is YFSETQ in the germline V gene. The V gene end was trimmed by 0 bases and the J gene end by 12 bases; junction bases not matched to a gene: 11. The CDR3 runs to 14 residues. The CDR3 sequence is CASSLDGTGSSRYF. As DNA, the CDR3 is TGCGCCAGCAGCTTGGACGGGACAGGATCCTCCCGGTACTTC.

J is TRBJ2-1 and V is TRBV5-4; weak D call: TRBD2 (5 bases). This CDR3 has 17 amino acids. V lost 0 bases, J lost 4 bases, and 17 bases lay in between. Germline V gives CDR1 SGHNT, CDR2 YYREEE (reference sequence). The CDR3 bases are TGTGCCAGCAGCTTGGGAGGGAGAGGGAGAGGATACAATGAGCAGTTCTTC. Its protein is CASSLGGRGRGYNEQFF.

The chain employs TRBV5-5 and TRBJ1-1; D ambiguous. The V and J ends lost 4 bases and 1 base respectively, with 11 bases between them. The CDR3 length is 14 residues. The V gene's germline CDR1 is SGHKS and CDR2 YYEKEE (reference sequence). The CDR3 is CASSPRRENTEAFF. CDR3 DNA sequence: TGTGCCAGCAGCCCACGACGGGAGAACACTGAAGCTTTCTTT.

J is TRBJ2-5 and V is TRBV7-9; 8 bases are a match to TRBD1. Looked up from germline, CDR1 is SEHNR and CDR2 is FQNEAQ (reference sequence). This CDR3 has 15 residues. The V segment lost 3 bases and the J segment 5 bases; nucleotides outside the gene matches: 8. The CDR3 DNA reads as TGTGCCAGCAGCTTCGGGCAGGGGGCCCGTGAGACCCAGTACTTC. Its translation: CASSFGQGARETQYF.

In DNA, the CDR3 is TGTGCCATCAGTAGGACAGGGACTAGGGAGACCCAGTACTTC. Translated: CAISRTGTRETQYF. This chain links TRBV10-3 with TRBJ2-5; D tentatively reads TRBD1 or TRBD2 (8 bases each). Germline values: CDR1 ENHRY, CDR2 SYGVKD. V lost 5 bases and J 5 bases, leaving 15 bases between the germline ends. This CDR3 region has 14 residues.

The V and J genes are TRBV20-1 and TRBJ2-3, with TRBD2 matching 9 bases. Germline CDR1 and CDR2: DFQATT and SNEGSKA (reference sequence). This CDR3 has 11 residues. CDR3 in amino acids: CGLARTDTQYF. The CDR3 DNA follows: TGCGGACTAGCGCGAACAGATACGCAGTATTTT.

The rearrangement links TRBV5-1 to TRBJ2-5; D ambiguous. The J call could be wrong; TRBJ2-7 is a better fit for the DNA end. The CDR3 totals 16 residues. Germline CDR1 is SGHRS and CDR2 is YFSETQ. CDR3 residues: CASSLVPERVGYEQYF. DNA of the CDR3: TGCGCCAGCAGCTTGGTCCCCGAAAGGGTGGGGTACGAGCAGTACTTC.

The chain couples TRBV6-1 to TRBJ2-3; TRBD2 matches 11 bases. Germline lookup yields CDR1 MNHNS and CDR2 SASEGT. V shed 4 bases, J shed 5 bases, and the junction held 5 bases outside the gene matches. The CDR3 loop spans 15 amino acids. CDR3 amino acids: CASSVTSGIGDTQYF. Here the CDR3 DNA reads TGTGCCAGCAGTGTGACTAGCGGGATTGGAGATACGCAGTATTTT.